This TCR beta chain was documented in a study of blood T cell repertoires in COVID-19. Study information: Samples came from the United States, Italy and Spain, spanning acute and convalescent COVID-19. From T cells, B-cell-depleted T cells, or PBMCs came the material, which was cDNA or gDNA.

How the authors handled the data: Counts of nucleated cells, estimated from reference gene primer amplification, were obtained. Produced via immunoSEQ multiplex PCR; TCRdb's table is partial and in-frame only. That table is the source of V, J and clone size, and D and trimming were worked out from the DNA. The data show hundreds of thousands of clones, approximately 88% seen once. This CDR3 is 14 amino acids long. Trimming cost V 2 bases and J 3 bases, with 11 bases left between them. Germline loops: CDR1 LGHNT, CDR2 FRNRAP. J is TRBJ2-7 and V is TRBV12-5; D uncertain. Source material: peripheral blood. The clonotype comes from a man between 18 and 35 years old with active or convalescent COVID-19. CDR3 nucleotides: TGTGCTAGTGGTTTGTCTACATGGAGCTACGAGCAGTACTTC. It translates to CASGLSTWSYEQYF.